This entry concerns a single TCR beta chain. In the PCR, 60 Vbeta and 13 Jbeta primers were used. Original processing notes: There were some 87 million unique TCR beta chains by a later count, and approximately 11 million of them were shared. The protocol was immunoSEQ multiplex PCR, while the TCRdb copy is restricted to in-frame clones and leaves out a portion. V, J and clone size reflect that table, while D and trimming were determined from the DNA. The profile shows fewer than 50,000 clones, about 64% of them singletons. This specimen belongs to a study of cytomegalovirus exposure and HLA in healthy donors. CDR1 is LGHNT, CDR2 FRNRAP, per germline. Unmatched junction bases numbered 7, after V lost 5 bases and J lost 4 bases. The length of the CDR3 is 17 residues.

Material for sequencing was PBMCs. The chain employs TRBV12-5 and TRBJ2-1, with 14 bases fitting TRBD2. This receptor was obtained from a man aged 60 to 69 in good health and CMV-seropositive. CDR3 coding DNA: TGTGCTAGTGGTCCACGACTAGCGGGAGGGAAATACAATGAGCAGTTCTTC. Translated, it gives CASGPRLAGGKYNEQFF.